One T cell receptor beta chain is described in this entry. This record belongs to a study of blood T cell repertoires in COVID-19. Overall study: Acute and convalescent COVID-19 samples came from the United States, Italy and Spain.

The V gene lost 1 base and the J gene lost 5 bases, with 11 bases spanning the gap. This CDR3 comprises 14 residues. Germline CDR1 and CDR2: LGHNA and YSLEER. Only in-frame clones appear in the TCRdb table, and some are missing; sequencing was by immunoSEQ multiplex PCR. The sample has roughly 80,000 clones, 60% to 80% seen once. The source material was peripheral blood. The genes are TRBV4-3 and TRBJ1-2; D is unresolved. The TCR comes from a human donor in a cohort sampled during active COVID-19. The CDR3 region has the DNA TGCGCCAGCAGCCAAGTGAGCGAAGGTTATGGCTACACCTTC. Protein sequence: CASSQVSEGYGYTF.